This record looks at one T cell receptor (beta chain) sequence and its context. This sample stems from a study of blood T cell repertoires in COVID-19. Study-wide context: PBMCs, B-cell-depleted T cells, or T cells provided the cDNA or gDNA that made up the material.

This CDR3 region has 14 residues. The ends lost 4 bases at V and 6 bases at J; junction bases unmatched: 3. CDR1 SGHDT and CDR2 YYEEEE come from the germline V gene. All enrollees were roughly 18 to 90 years old and from about two dozen US areas. Each participant's cohort was designated according to participant-reported clinical history. Either two negative PCRs, clearance, or symptom resolution qualified Cohort 3 donors as recovered. TCRdb's table, derived via immunoSEQ multiplex PCR, lists solely in-frame clones and lacks some. Among fewer than 400,000 clones listed, roughly 89% were seen once. This sequence joins TRBV5-6 and TRBJ2-2, with 10 bases fitting TRBD1. The sequenced sample was PBMCs or T cells enriched from blood (not recorded which). This sequence originates from a woman aged 25 to 45 who had recovered from COVID-19. The DNA for the CDR3 is TGTGCCAGCAGCCCCGGGACAGGGGCCGGGGAGCTGTTTTTT. This sequence encodes CASSPGTGAGELFF.